This TCR beta chain comes out of a study of graft-versus-host responses after intestinal transplantation. The protocol was immunoSEQ multiplex PCR, while the TCRdb copy is restricted to in-frame clones and leaves out a portion. The top ten clones hold approximately 2.7% of a sample with 60,000 to 75,000 clones, roughly nine tenths of them seen once. This clone was detected only once. Its target is unknown. Study outcomes and limitations: Present in recipient marrow, GvH clones included some that appeared first in ileum or blood. Circulating GvH clone levels at their peak were associated with HvG declines (early post-transplant).

This TCR was recovered from a human donor who received an intestinal transplant. This specimen consisted of unstimulated CD8+ T cells sorted from spleen or lymph node cells, obtained before intestinal transplant.

The CDR3 bases are TGTGCCAGCGGCTCGGGACTGTTTTACGAGCAGTACTTC. This codes for CASGSGLFYEQYF. This chain links TRBV5-8 with TRBJ2-7; tentative D call: TRBD2 (6 bases). The CDR3 spans 13 residues. V gave up 7 bases and J gave up 4 bases, with 15 bases separating them. CDR1 and CDR2 from the germline V gene are SGHTS and YDEGEE.